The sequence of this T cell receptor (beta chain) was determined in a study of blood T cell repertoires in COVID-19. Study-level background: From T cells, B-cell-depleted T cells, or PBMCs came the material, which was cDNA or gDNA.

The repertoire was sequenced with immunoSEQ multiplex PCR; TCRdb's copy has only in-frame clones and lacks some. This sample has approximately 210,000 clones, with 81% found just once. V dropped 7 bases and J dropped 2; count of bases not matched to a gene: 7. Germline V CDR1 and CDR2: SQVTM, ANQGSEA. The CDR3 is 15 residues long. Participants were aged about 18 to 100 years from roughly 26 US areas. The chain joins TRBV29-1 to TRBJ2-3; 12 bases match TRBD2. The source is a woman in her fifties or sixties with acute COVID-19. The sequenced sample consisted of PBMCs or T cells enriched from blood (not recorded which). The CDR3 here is CSAGRLAGATDTQYF. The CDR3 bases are TGCAGCGCCGGACGACTAGCGGGGGCCACAGATACGCAGTATTTT.